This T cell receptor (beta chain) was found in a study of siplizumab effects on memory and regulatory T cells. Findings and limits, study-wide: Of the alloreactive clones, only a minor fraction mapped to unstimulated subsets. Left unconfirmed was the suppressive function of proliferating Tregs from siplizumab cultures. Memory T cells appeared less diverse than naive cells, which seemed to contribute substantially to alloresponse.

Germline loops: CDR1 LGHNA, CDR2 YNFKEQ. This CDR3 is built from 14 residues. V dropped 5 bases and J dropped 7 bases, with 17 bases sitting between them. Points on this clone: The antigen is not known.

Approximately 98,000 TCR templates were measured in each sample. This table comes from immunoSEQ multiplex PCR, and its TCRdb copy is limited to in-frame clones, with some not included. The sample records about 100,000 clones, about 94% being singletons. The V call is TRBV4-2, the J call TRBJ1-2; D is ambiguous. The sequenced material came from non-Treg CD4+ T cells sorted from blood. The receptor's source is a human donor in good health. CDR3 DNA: TGTGCCAGCAGCTTGCTATGGAGGGAGGGTGGCTACACCTTC. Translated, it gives CASSLLWREGGYTF.